This passage covers 20 T cell receptor beta chains from one sample sequenced in a study of T cell repertoires in cytomegalovirus infection. Which antigens these TCRs recognize remains unknown. Via MiXCR, TCRdb re-called the reads, giving one row per CDR3 protein. The top ten clones hold about 45% of a sample with hundreds of thousands of distinct CDR3 sequences, under 55% of them seen once. The source was cultured PBMCs, collected from culture after CMV antigen stimulation. The receptors originated from a human donor in good health (CMV status not recorded). Some clones in this sample may be carry-over from other donors' samples.

This clonotype turned up a few times. The DNA of the CDR3 is TGTGCCAGCAGCGCCAGGGACCGGAGGTGGACTGAAGCTTTCTTT. Translating it yields CASSARDRRWTEAFF. The chain carries TRBV5-6 and TRBJ1-1, with D tentatively TRBD1 (5 bases). This CDR3 has 15 amino acids. Trimming took 4 bases from V and 5 from J, leaving 18 bases between them. Looked up from germline, CDR1 is SGHDT and CDR2 is YYEEEE.

This clonotype occurred many times. The chain joins TRBV7-2 to TRBJ1-3; D not resolved. The CDR3 runs 16 residues. Deletions cut 0 bases from V and 0 bases from J, with 9 bases between. CDR1 and CDR2 (germline): SGHTA, FQGNSA. The CDR3: CASSLARTSSGNTIYF. In nucleotides, the CDR3 is TGTGCCAGCAGCTTAGCGAGGACGAGCTCTGGAAACACCATATATTTT.

J is TRBJ2-2 and V is TRBV12-3 or TRBV12-4; no clear D gene. The V end was cut by 6 bases, the J end by 7 bases, with 12 bases between. The CDR3 length is 13 residues. CDR3 DNA: TGTGCCAGCAGAGCCCAGATCCACGGGGAGCTGTTTTTT. The encoded protein is CASRAQIHGELFF.

This clonotype was counted between two and nine times. The chain links TRBV19 to TRBJ1-6; weak D call: TRBD1 (6 bases). Germline CDR1 is LNHDA and CDR2 is SQIVND (reference sequence). V lost 3 bases and J lost 2, with 11 bases in between. This CDR3 is built from 16 residues. The CDR3 spells CASSITGQPYNSPLHF. The CDR3 DNA is TGTGCCAGTAGTATCACGGGACAACCCTATAATTCACCCCTCCACTTT. The full variable domain, rest sourced from reference TRBV19 and TRBJ1-6, is DGGITQSPKYLFRKEGQNVTLSCEQNLNHDAMYWYRQDPGQGLRLIYYSQIVNDFQKGDIAEGYSVSREKKESFPLTVTSAQKNPTAFYLCASSITGQPYNSPLHFGNGTRLTVT.

The genes are TRBV9 and TRBJ2-1, with 16 positions matching TRBD2. V lost 3 bases, J lost 8 bases, and 11 bases stayed unmatched. Germline CDR1 SGDLS, CDR2 YYNGEE. CDR3 length: 18 amino acids. Written as DNA, the CDR3 is TGTGCCAGCAGCGGAGGGACTAGCGGGAGGGCGAGGGCGGATGAGCAGTTCTTC. This encodes CASSGGTSGRARADEQFF.

The gene calls are TRBV10-3 and TRBJ1-1; the D is unclear. In germline, CDR1 is ENHRY, CDR2 SYGVKD. Trimming took 0 bases from V and 7 from J, leaving 12 bases between them. The CDR3 is made up of 14 amino acids. As DNA, the CDR3 is TGTGCCATCAGTGAGTCGAACTGGGCTGGTGAAGCTTTCTTT. Encoded protein: CAISESNWAGEAFF.

This clonotype has more than one count but fewer than ten. The chain couples TRBV7-2 to TRBJ2-7; perhaps TRBD2 as D (6 bases). V was clipped by 1 base and J by 3 bases, with 13 bases between them. CDR1 and CDR2 (germline): SGHTA, FQGNSA. CDR3 size: 15 residues. CDR3 in amino acids: CASSLGGRGYYEQYF. For the CDR3, the DNA is TGTGCCAGCAGCTTAGGTGGACGGGGGTACTACGAGCAGTACTTC.

This clonotype showed up just a few times. The chain couples TRBV12-3 or TRBV12-4 to TRBJ1-5, with a possible D match to TRBD1 (5 bases). The ends were cut back, 7 bases at V and 2 bases at J, with 12 bases in the middle. This CDR3 has 14 residues. The CDR3 is CASNDRDGNQPQHF. CDR3 coding DNA: TGTGCCAGCAATGACCGGGACGGCAATCAGCCCCAGCATTTT.

This sequence joins TRBV6-1 and TRBJ2-5; D may correspond to TRBD1 or TRBD2 (6 bases each). The CDR3 covers 14 residues. Germline V gene lookup returns CDR1 MNHNS and CDR2 SASEGT. The V end was cut by 5 bases, the J end by 1 base, with 11 bases between. Written as DNA, the CDR3 is TGTGCCAGCAGTCCCCCGGGGGCCCAAGAGACCCAGTACTTC. Its protein is CASSPPGAQETQYF.

This clonotype was detected only a few times. This sequence joins TRBV6-2 or TRBV6-3 and TRBJ2-5; D is tentatively TRBD1 or TRBD2 (5 bases each). This CDR3 spans 13 amino acids. Trimming left V 10 bases short and J 4 bases short, with 16 bases between. Germline lookup yields CDR1 MNHEY and CDR2 SVGEGT. This chain's CDR3 is CANGDPARETQYF. The CDR3 nucleotides are TGTGCCAATGGGGACCCGGCACGAGAGACCCAGTACTTC.

The sample holds a few counts of this clonotype. The chain carries TRBV19 and TRBJ2-5, with 11 bases fitting TRBD2. V trimming: 2 bases; J trimming: 5 bases; junction bases outside the gene matches: 1. Per the germline V gene, CDR1 is LNHDA and CDR2 is SQIVND (reference sequence). This CDR3 has 14 residues. CDR3 DNA sequence: TGTGCCAGTAGTATACTAGCGGGAGGTGAGACCCAGTACTTC. Protein sequence: CASSILAGGETQYF. The full variable domain, with the rest looked up from reference TRBV19 and TRBJ2-5, is DGGITQSPKYLFRKEGQNVTLSCEQNLNHDAMYWYRQDPGQGLRLIYYSQIVNDFQKGDIAEGYSVSREKKESFPLTVTSAQKNPTAFYLCASSILAGGETQYFGPGTRLLVL.

The gene calls are TRBV28 and TRBJ1-1, with a weak D call TRBD1 (6 bases). Germline CDR1 reads MDHEN; CDR2 reads SYDVKM. Trimming took 7 bases from V and 3 from J, leaving 18 bases between them. This CDR3 has 15 amino acids. The CDR3 sequence is CASTTRRGADTEAFF. Here the CDR3 DNA reads TGTGCCAGCACCACTCGGAGGGGGGCGGACACTGAAGCTTTCTTT. Together with reference TRBV28 and TRBJ1-1, the CDR3 gives the full variable domain: DVKVTQSSRYLVKRTGEKVFLECVQDMDHENMFWYRQDPGLGLRLIYFSYDVKMKEKGDIPEGYSVSREKKERFSLILESASTNQTSMYLCASTTRRGADTEAFFGQGTRLTVV.

In DNA form, the CDR3 reads TGTGCCAGCAGCCCCGGGACTTACTCCTACGAGCAGTACTTC. This sequence encodes CASSPGTYSYEQYF. The chain links TRBV7-9 to TRBJ2-7; weak D call: TRBD2 (6 bases). Germline assignment: CDR1 SEHNR and CDR2 FQNEAQ (reference sequence). Between the trimmed V and J ends, which lost 5 bases and 0 bases, there was a span of 11 bases. The CDR3 loop spans 14 amino acids.

This chain joins TRBV6-2 or TRBV6-3 and TRBJ2-3; the D gene is possibly TRBD1 (5 bases). With 5 bases removed from V and 2 bases from J, the gap between germline ends came to 14 bases. This CDR3 region has 15 residues. Per the germline V gene, CDR1 is MNHEY and CDR2 is SVGEGT. CDR3 DNA: TGTGCCAGCAGTGATAGAAGGGGCGCCACAGATACGCAGTATTTT. This encodes CASSDRRGATDTQYF.

This clonotype was found a few times. The chain recombines TRBV5-4 with TRBJ1-1, with 8 bases aligning to TRBD1. Germline CDR1 is SGHNT and CDR2 is YYREEE (reference sequence). Trimming took 2 bases from V and 1 from J; bases not matched to a gene: 4. CDR3 size: 15 residues. The CDR3 here is CASSFTQGANTEAFF. The CDR3 DNA follows: TGTGCCAGCAGCTTTACCCAGGGGGCGAACACTGAAGCTTTCTTT.

This clonotype showed up just a few times. The V call is TRBV19, the J call TRBJ1-1, with TRBD1 matching 8 bases. The germline V gene encodes CDR1 LNHDA and CDR2 SQIVND (reference sequence). The CDR3 spans 14 residues. The V segment lost 5 bases and the J segment 3 bases; nucleotides outside the gene matches: 5. CDR3 bases: TGTGCCAGTAGTCTCAGGGGGCCGGACACTGAAGCTTTCTTT. Protein product: CASSLRGPDTEAFF. Supplemented by reference TRBV19 and TRBJ1-1, the full variable domain reads DGGITQSPKYLFRKEGQNVTLSCEQNLNHDAMYWYRQDPGQGLRLIYYSQIVNDFQKGDIAEGYSVSREKKESFPLTVTSAQKNPTAFYLCASSLRGPDTEAFFGQGTRLTVV.

In the case of this clonotype: One end of the junction is discordant with germline, which a read error may explain. The chain carries TRBV5-3 and TRBJ1-6; possibly TRBD1 for D (5 bases). TRBV5-3 carries the ORF label, with uncertain function. The CDR3 contains 14 residues. CDR3 residues: CASSLDPGGSPLHF. The CDR3 DNA reads as TGTGCCAGCAGCTTAGACCCGGGGGGTTCACCCCTCCACTTT.

The chain carries TRBV6-1 and TRBJ2-1; 8 bases are shared with TRBD1. V gave up 6 bases and J gave up 6 bases; unmatched junction bases: 10. Germline values: CDR1 MNHNS, CDR2 SASEGT. The length of the CDR3 is 15 residues. The CDR3 reads CASSLRGGQGNEQFF. In DNA form, the CDR3 reads TGTGCCAGCAGCTTGAGGGGAGGACAGGGCAATGAGCAGTTCTTC.

This clonotype was seen more than once but under ten times. The chain has TRBV5-1 and TRBJ1-1, with a weak D call TRBD1 (6 bases). This CDR3 comprises 13 residues. Germline V gene sequence: CDR1 SGHRS, CDR2 YFSETQ. V was cut by 4 bases and J by 5 bases, with 12 bases left in between. This CDR3 is CASSPDSRTEAFF. The CDR3 nucleotides are TGCGCCAGCAGCCCGGACAGTAGGACTGAAGCTTTCTTT.

This clonotype was counted a few times. The chain carries TRBV28 and TRBJ1-2, with D unresolved. V shed 5 bases and J shed 4 bases, with 14 bases lying between them. Germline V gene lookup returns CDR1 MDHEN and CDR2 SYDVKM. This CDR3 has 14 residues. The CDR3 DNA reads as TGTGCCAGCAGTGGCTCTTTGGGCGGCTATGGCTACACCTTC. Residues: CASSGSLGGYGYTF.